This T cell receptor (beta chain) was identified during a study of T cell repertoires in cytomegalovirus infection. General study findings and limits: CMV-specific TCR beta clonotypes restricted by HLA-C were the ones dominating the ex vivo response.

This CDR3 region has 10 residues. Trimming cost V 7 bases and J 11 bases, with 11 bases left between them. Germline V gene lookup returns CDR1 LNHDA and CDR2 SQIVND (reference sequence). One entry per CDR3 protein, called by TCRdb with MiXCR from the reads. Here the sample spans over 120,000 distinct CDR3 sequences, more than 25% being singletons. This clonotype was found a few times. Its antigen is not identified. The source of this sequence is a human donor in good health (CMV status not recorded). Some clones in this sample may be carry-over from other donors' samples. The rearrangement links TRBV19 to TRBJ1-2, with a tentative D call TRBD1 (5 bases). The sample consisted of CD8+ T cells from cultured PBMCs, taken from culture after CMV antigen stimulation. The CDR3: CASKQVWYTF. The CDR3 DNA reads as TGTGCCAGTAAACAGGTGTGGTACACCTTC.